The source of this T cell receptor beta chain is a study of regulatory T cells in long-lasting Graves disease. According to the study, TCR beta libraries were built with iRepertoire HTBI primers and CDR3-region Arm-PCR. TCRdb independently ran MiXCR on the multiplex PCR reads; one entry per CDR3 protein. The sample lists 450,000 to 500,000 distinct CDR3 sequences, about 17% occurring once. This clonotype was picked up many times. This CDR3 spans 14 amino acids. Germline lookup yields CDR1 KGHSH and CDR2 LQKENI. With 6 bases removed from V and 4 bases from J, the gap between germline ends came to 15 bases. The time point here: newly diagnosed GD, antithyroid drugs for less than 3 months. RNA from PBMCs was the source of the TCR library. The sample was also linked to a second study, of T cells in Graves' hyperthyroidism and ophthalmopathy.

The chain couples TRBV18 to TRBJ1-2, with a weak D call TRBD1 (6 bases). The sequences come from peripheral blood mononuclear cells (PBMCs), collected at new diagnosis, from a patient treated with antithyroid drugs. The TCR originated in a man aged 35-49 years with Graves disease. The CDR3 nucleotides are TGTGCCAGCTCTTCCAGGGGAGTTGGCTATGGCTACACCTTC. It encodes CASSSRGVGYGYTF.